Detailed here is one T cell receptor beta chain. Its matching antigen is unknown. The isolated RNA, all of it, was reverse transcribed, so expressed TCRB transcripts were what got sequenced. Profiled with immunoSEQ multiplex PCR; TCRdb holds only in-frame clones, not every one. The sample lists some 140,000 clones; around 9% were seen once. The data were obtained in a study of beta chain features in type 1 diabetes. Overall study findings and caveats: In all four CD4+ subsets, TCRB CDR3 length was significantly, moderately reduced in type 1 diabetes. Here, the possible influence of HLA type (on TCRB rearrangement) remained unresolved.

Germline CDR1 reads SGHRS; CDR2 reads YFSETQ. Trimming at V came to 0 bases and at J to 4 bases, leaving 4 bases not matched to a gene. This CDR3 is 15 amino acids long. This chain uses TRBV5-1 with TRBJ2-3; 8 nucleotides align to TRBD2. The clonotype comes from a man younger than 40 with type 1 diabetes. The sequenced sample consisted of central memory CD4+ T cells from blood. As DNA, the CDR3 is TGCGCCAGCAGCTTGGACGGGGGGGCCGCAGATACGCAGTATTTT. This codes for CASSLDGGAADTQYF. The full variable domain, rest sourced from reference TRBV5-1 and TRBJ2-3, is KAGVTQTPRYLIKTRGQQVTLSCSPISGHRSVSWYQQTPGQGLQFLFEYFSETQRNKGNFPGRFSGRQFSNSRSEMNVSTLELGDSALYLCASSLDGGAADTQYFGPGTRLTVL.